Following are 7 T cell receptor beta chains from one sample sequenced in a study of cytomegalovirus exposure and HLA in healthy donors. The repertoire was sequenced with immunoSEQ multiplex PCR; TCRdb's copy has only in-frame clones and lacks some. The table shows some 130,000 clones, with approximately 94% occurring only once. Sequenced sample: PBMCs. These receptors were obtained from a young man in good health and CMV-seropositive.

The rearrangement uses TRBV11-2 and TRBJ1-1, with D unclear. The V end was cut by 4 bases, the J end by 7 bases, with 7 bases between. The CDR3 spans 11 residues. Germline V gene sequence: CDR1 SGHAT, CDR2 FQNNGV. In DNA, the CDR3 is TGTGCCAGCAGCTCGGGAGGTGAAGCTTTCTTT. Residues: CASSSGGEAFF.

This chain uses TRBV4-2 with TRBJ1-2, with 12 positions matching TRBD1. The CDR3 is 15 residues long. The germline V gene encodes CDR1 LGHNA and CDR2 YNFKEQ. The V segment lost 4 bases and the J segment 8 bases; nucleotides outside the gene matches: 8. The CDR3 DNA sequence: TGTGCCAGCAGCCTACCGGGACAGGGGGCGCCAGGCTACACCTTC. Translated: CASSLPGQGAPGYTF.

The chain carries TRBV28 and TRBJ2-7; 8 bases align to TRBD1. CDR3 length: 17 residues. The germline V gene encodes CDR1 MDHEN and CDR2 SYDVKM. V dropped 4 bases and J dropped 0; count of bases not matched to a gene: 11. In DNA form, the CDR3 reads TGTGCCAGCAGTTCCGGGACAGGAGTCTTCCCCTCCTACGAGCAGTACTTC. Its translation: CASSSGTGVFPSYEQYF.

This rearrangement joins TRBV6-5 to TRBJ1-4, with 7 bases identical to TRBD1. CDR1 and CDR2 from the germline V gene are MNHEY and SVGAGI. V lost 4 bases and J lost 2; bases outside the gene matches: 7. This CDR3 has 16 residues. CDR3 protein: CASSSQFRGTNEKLFF. Here the CDR3 DNA reads TGTGCCAGCAGTTCCCAGTTCAGGGGGACTAATGAAAAACTGTTTTTT.

V is TRBV5-1 and J is TRBJ2-3; possible D gene TRBD2, 5 bases. The CDR3 length is 13 residues. V was pared by 0 bases and J by 5 bases, with 7 bases between. Germline CDR1 and CDR2: SGHRS and YFSETQ. CDR3 nucleotide sequence: TGCGCCAGCAGCTTGGCTAGCCAAGATACGCAGTATTTT. It codes for CASSLASQDTQYF. The variable domain in full, with the rest retrieved from reference TRBV5-1 and TRBJ2-3, is KAGVTQTPRYLIKTRGQQVTLSCSPISGHRSVSWYQQTPGQGLQFLFEYFSETQRNKGNFPGRFSGRQFSNSRSEMNVSTLELGDSALYLCASSLASQDTQYFGPGTRLTVL.

The chain joins TRBV5-1 to TRBJ1-3, with D possibly TRBD1 on 5 matching bases. This CDR3 comprises 15 residues. Germline V gene data show CDR1 as SGHRS and CDR2 as YFSETQ. The V and J ends lost 4 bases and 5 bases respectively, with 16 bases between them. CDR3 in DNA: TGCGCCAGCAGCCCTACTTTAGGGGCTAGAAACACCATATATTTT. Amino acids: CASSPTLGARNTIYF.

The J gene is TRBJ1-2, the V gene TRBV6-5, with D hard to call. The germline gives CDR1 MNHEY, CDR2 SVGAGI. V was shortened by 4 bases and J by 4 bases, with 19 bases between the two germline ends. The CDR3 runs to 16 residues. CDR3 nucleotide sequence: TGTGCCAGCAGTTCCCATGAGATGCGGCGTCTCTATGGCTACACCTTC. Amino acids: CASSSHEMRRLYGYTF.